This TCR beta chain was identified in a study of early T cells in non-severe SARS-CoV-2 infection. Unique molecular identifiers were added to individual cDNA molecules. TCRdb reanalysed the 5' RACE reads using MiXCR and keeps one entry per CDR3 protein. Here the sample spans about 45,000 distinct CDR3 sequences, roughly 12% being singletons. V lost 0 bases to trimming and J lost 5 bases, with 8 bases between them. CDR3 length: 13 residues. The germline CDR1 and CDR2 sequences are SGDLS and YYNGEE. This clonotype appeared many times. This TCR came from an adult who was a healthcare worker with PCR-confirmed SARS-CoV-2 infection or an uninfected control (not recorded which). Sequenced sample: whole blood. The rearrangement joins TRBV9 to TRBJ1-1; D unresolved. The CDR3 protein is CASSVGALTEAFF. As DNA, the CDR3 is TGTGCCAGCAGCGTAGGGGCTTTAACTGAAGCTTTCTTT.